A selection of T cell receptor beta chains follows, all from one sample in a study of beta chain features in type 1 diabetes. Repertoires were generated with immunoSEQ multiplex PCR, while TCRdb's copy carries only in-frame clones and drops some. The sample contains a few hundred thousand clones, about 32% of which appear only once. The source material was naive CD4+ T cells from blood. These receptors all stem from a man between 18 and 29 years old in good health. The CDR3 runs from the conserved cysteine through the conserved F or W. The order of the fields is J gene, D gene, V gene, clone size, CDR3 DNA, CDR3 protein. The D gene is left open where the match is weak. Rows give clone size only sometimes, using once, few, many, or a class for an expanded clone.

TRBJ1-2	TRBD1	TRBV29-1	.	TGCAGCGTTCTGGGACAGGGGTCGGACTATGGCTACACCTTC	CSVLGQGSDYGYTF
TRBJ2-6	.	TRBV4-1	few	TGCGCCAGCAGCTCCCCATTGACAAGGTCCCCTTTTATGGCCAACGTCCTGACTTTC	CASSSPLTRSPFMANVLTF
TRBJ2-3	.	TRBV6-6	.	TGTGCCAGCAGAAGTGTCGGGACCCCCGGGGCTACGCAGTATTTT	CASRSVGTPGATQYF
TRBJ2-2	.	TRBV9	few	TGTGCCAGCAGCGTAATAGGGGGATCCGGGGAGCTGTTTTTT	CASSVIGGSGELFF
TRBJ2-5	.	TRBV7-9	.	TGTGCCAGCAGCTTAGTCCAGGGCAAAGAGACCCAGTACTTC	CASSLVQGKETQYF
TRBJ2-7	TRBD1	TRBV27	few	TGTGCCAGCAGTTTTTATGGACAGGGATCCTACGAGCAGTACTTC	CASSFYGQGSYEQYF
TRBJ2-2	TRBD1	TRBV9	.	TGTGCCAGCAGCGTCGGGACAGGGGGTGCCACCGGGGAGCTGTTTTTT	CASSVGTGGATGELFF
TRBJ2-3	.	TRBV29-1	.	TGCAGTGGGGCGGACTCTTCGACAGATACGCAGTATTTT	CSGADSSTDTQYF
TRBJ2-2	.	TRBV29-1	few	TGCAGCGTTGGGGTCTGGGACCGCCCCCCCGGGGAGCTGTTTTTT	CSVGVWDRPPGELFF
TRBJ2-1	.	TRBV30	.	TGTGCCTGGAGTGTAGGCCTCTACAATGAGCAGTTCTTC	CAWSVGLYNEQFF
TRBJ1-2	.	TRBV14	.	TGTGCCAGCAGCCCACAGGGCCTCTATGGCTACACCTTC	CASSPQGLYGYTF
TRBJ2-5	.	TRBV7-9	.	TGTGCCAGCAGCGTGACAGGAGGAGAGACCCAGTACTTC	CASSVTGGETQYF
TRBJ2-3	.	TRBV18	.	TGTGCCAGCTCACCCGGACGGGGCCGCACAGATACGCAGTATTTT	CASSPGRGRTDTQYF
TRBJ2-7	TRBD1	TRBV27	.	TGTGCCAGCAGTCCGACCCCTGGACAGGCGAAGGGCGAGCAGTACTTC	CASSPTPGQAKGEQYF
TRBJ2-7	.	TRBV5-1	.	TGCGCCAGCAGAAACGGAGTTAACTCCTACGAGCAGTACTTC	CASRNGVNSYEQYF
TRBJ2-7	.	TRBV7-6	.	TGTGCCAGCAGCTTAGCGGGGGCGGTATACGAGCAGTACTTC	CASSLAGAVYEQYF
TRBJ1-1	.	TRBV29-1	.	TGCAGCGTTGATAAGGGCTCCACTGAAGCTTTCTTT	CSVDKGSTEAFF
TRBJ2-7	.	TRBV30	.	TGTGCCTGGAGTGAGGGAAAAACGGGTTACGAGCAGTACTTC	CAWSEGKTGYEQYF
TRBJ2-3	.	TRBV14	few	TGTGCCAGCAGCCAAAATCAAGGGATCTTGGATACGCAGTATTTT	CASSQNQGILDTQYF
TRBJ1-2	.	TRBV5-4	.	TGTGCCAGCAGCACAGACGGGCTATATGGCTACACCTTC	CASSTDGLYGYTF
TRBJ2-1	TRBD1	TRBV7-3	.	TGTGCCAGCAGCCTTAGTCCGGGACAGGGATTAAATGAGCAGTTCTTC	CASSLSPGQGLNEQFF
TRBJ2-1	.	TRBV30	few	TGTGCCTGGAGTGTACTGGCAGGGGCGGTGGATGAGCAGTTCTTC	CAWSVLAGAVDEQFF
TRBJ2-1	TRBD2	TRBV5-6	few	TGTGCCAGCAGCTTGCTCTTGGCTAGCGGGAGCTACAATGAGCAGTTCTTC	CASSLLLASGSYNEQFF
TRBJ2-6	.	TRBV10-3	.	TGTGCCATCAGTGAGCAGGGGTCTGGGGCCAACGTCCTGACTTTC	CAISEQGSGANVLTF
TRBJ1-2	TRBD1	TRBV28	few	TGTGCCAGCAGTTTATTATCCACAGGGGACTATGGCTACACCTTC	CASSLLSTGDYGYTF
TRBJ2-5	TRBD2	TRBV4-1	.	TGCGCCAGCAGCCAAGCGGGAGGGCCGGGAGAGACCCAGTACTTC	CASSQAGGPGETQYF
TRBJ2-1	TRBD2	TRBV6-6	.	TGTGCCAGCAGCGCCGGGACTAGCGGGAGTGGTGAGCAGTTCTTC	CASSAGTSGSGEQFF
TRBJ2-3	.	TRBV11-2	.	TGTGCCAGCAGCTTTGACATTAGCACAGATACGCAGTATTTT	CASSFDISTDTQYF
TRBJ2-3	.	TRBV5-5	.	TGTGCCAGCAGCTTACCTGTCGGACGGAGCGCGGATACGCAGTATTTT	CASSLPVGRSADTQYF
TRBJ2-1	.	TRBV7-2	.	TGTGCCAGCAGCTTAGTATTTAGCTGGTCCAATGAGCAGTTCTTC	CASSLVFSWSNEQFF
TRBJ1-5	.	TRBV2	.	TGTGCCATCACTCCAGGGTCGGGCAATCAGCCCCAGCATTTT	CAITPGSGNQPQHF
TRBJ1-4	.	TRBV4-1	.	TGCGCCAGCAGCCAAGATAGGGCACTACGGGGTGAAAAACTGTTTTTT	CASSQDRALRGEKLFF
TRBJ2-7	.	TRBV11-2	.	TGTGCCAGCAGACGTGGAGGGGTAGGCTACGAGCAGTACTTC	CASRRGGVGYEQYF
TRBJ2-5	TRBD1	TRBV7-2	.	TGTGCCAGCAGCCTATGGCCCGGGACAGGGGAAGAGACCCAGTACTTC	CASSLWPGTGEETQYF
TRBJ2-7	TRBD1	TRBV30	.	TGTGCCTGGGATCAAGACAGGGGGGACTACGAGCAGTACTTC	CAWDQDRGDYEQYF
TRBJ1-5	TRBD1	TRBV29-1	few	TGCAGCGCCTGGACAGGGGGCAGTCAGCCCCAGCATTTT	CSAWTGGSQPQHF
TRBJ2-7	.	TRBV10-3	.	TGTGCCATCAGTGAGACTAGTGAATCCTCCGAGCAGTACTTC	CAISETSESSEQYF
TRBJ2-7	.	TRBV7-9	few	TGTGCCAGCAGCTTAACTGGGGGACAAAGCTCCTACGAGCAGTACTTC	CASSLTGGQSSYEQYF
TRBJ2-2	TRBD1	TRBV28	.	TGTGCCAGCAGACACCCCGGGACAGGTACCGGGGAGCTGTTTTTT	CASRHPGTGTGELFF
TRBJ2-7	.	TRBV7-2	once	TGTGCCAGCAGCTTTCGGGAGCAGAGGCGGTACTACGAGCAGTACTTC	CASSFREQRRYYEQYF
TRBJ1-5	TRBD1	TRBV30	few	TGTGCCTGGAGTGTACAACAGGGGCGACAGCCCCAGCATTTT	CAWSVQQGRQPQHF
TRBJ1-1	.	TRBV4-2	.	TGTGCCAGCAGCCAACCAGACAGTGACACTGAAGCTTTCTTT	CASSQPDSDTEAFF
TRBJ2-1	TRBD1	TRBV29-1	.	TGCAGCGTTGAGATCTTGCAGGGGGCGCGTGAGCAGTTCTTC	CSVEILQGAREQFF
TRBJ2-3	.	TRBV29-1	few	TGCAGCGTTGAAACAGGGAGCACAGATACGCAGTATTTT	CSVETGSTDTQYF
TRBJ2-3	TRBD2	TRBV5-1	few	TGCGCCAGCAGCTACCTAGCGGCTAGCACAGATACGCAGTATTTT	CASSYLAASTDTQYF
TRBJ2-7	.	TRBV27	.	TGTGCCAGCAGTTTAGGGGGAGGCCTTGAGCAGTACTTC	CASSLGGGLEQYF
TRBJ1-1	.	TRBV25-1	.	TGTGCCAGCAGTGAATCAGGCTCCCGAGGGGAGAACACTGAAGCTTTCTTT	CASSESGSRGENTEAFF
TRBJ2-5	.	TRBV5-1	once	TGCGCCAGCAGCCCGGACCCGGCCGGGGAGACCCAGTACTTC	CASSPDPAGETQYF
TRBJ2-5	.	TRBV5-1	.	TGCGCCAGCAGCTTTCAGGGATTGGAGGAGACCCAGTACTTC	CASSFQGLEETQYF